These T cell receptor beta chains were read from a single sample in a study of shared clonotypes between healthy human individuals. Method: immunoSEQ multiplex PCR; TCRdb's copy keeps in-frame clones and lacks some. This sample has around 2,100,000 clones; approximately 94% occur once, and the top ten carry approximately 1%. The sequencing sample was made of naive CD8+ T cells sorted from blood. These receptors were taken from a man aged 18 to 29 in good health. Each CDR3 is given with its conserved first and last residue. D genes are given only for firm matches. Some rows mark clone size as missing; the rest say once, few, many or name a class of expanded clone.

clone size | J gene | V gene | D gene | CDR3 protein | CDR3 DNA
NA | TRBJ2-1 | TRBV6-5 | TRBD1 | CASREGQGYWEQFF | TGTGCCAGCAGGGAGGGACAGGGGTACTGGGAGCAGTTCTTC
NA | TRBJ1-1 | TRBV7-9 | NA | CASNSREGPSSEAFF | TGTGCCAGCAACTCAAGAGAGGGTCCGAGTTCTGAAGCTTTCTTT
NA | TRBJ2-1 | TRBV6-5 | TRBD1 | CASSYSTGEAYNEQFF | TGTGCCAGCAGTTACTCAACAGGGGAAGCCTACAATGAGCAGTTCTTC
NA | TRBJ1-5 | TRBV6-1 | NA | CASSEKQGSNQPQHF | TGTGCCAGCAGTGAAAAACAGGGTAGTAATCAGCCCCAGCATTTT
once | TRBJ1-2 | TRBV2 | TRBD1 | CASSNSGQGELNYGYTF | TGTGCCAGCAGTAACTCCGGACAGGGGGAATTAAACTATGGCTACACCTTC
NA | TRBJ1-3 | TRBV9 | NA | CASSEGSGNTIYF | TGTGCCAGCAGCGAGGGTAGTGGAAACACCATATATTTT
NA | TRBJ2-7 | TRBV2 | NA | CASSESGYEQYF | TGTGCCAGCAGTGAATCCGGATACGAGCAGTACTTC
NA | TRBJ1-1 | TRBV5-4 | TRBD1 | CASSLPGGTEAFF | TGTGCCAGCAGCCTTCCAGGGGGAACTGAAGCTTTCTTT
NA | TRBJ2-7 | TRBV13 | NA | CASSLLKGGYEQYF | TGTGCCAGCAGCTTACTAAAGGGGGGCTACGAGCAGTACTTC
NA | TRBJ2-7 | TRBV6-6 | TRBD1 | CASSSRDRGFYEQYF | TGTGCCAGCAGTTCCCGGGACAGGGGGTTCTACGAGCAGTACTTC
NA | TRBJ2-1 | TRBV19 | TRBD1 | CASSDRAFYNEQFF | TGTGCCAGTAGTGACAGGGCGTTCTACAATGAGCAGTTCTTC
NA | TRBJ2-5 | TRBV5-4 | TRBD2 | CASIDSGAQETQYF | TGTGCCAGCATTGATAGCGGGGCACAAGAGACCCAGTACTTC
NA | TRBJ2-4 | TRBV2 | NA | CASRSPQNIQYF | TGTGCCAGCAGGAGCCCTCAAAACATTCAGTACTTC
once | TRBJ2-1 | TRBV9 | NA | CASSAQGSGSYEQFF | TGTGCCAGCAGCGCACAGGGTAGTGGGAGCTATGAGCAGTTCTTC
NA | TRBJ1-1 | TRBV5-1 | NA | CASSFYENTEAFF | TGCGCCAGCAGCTTCTACGAGAACACTGAAGCTTTCTTT
NA | TRBJ1-4 | TRBV27 | TRBD1 | CASSQTGGKLFF | TGTGCCAGCAGTCAAACAGGGGGTAAACTGTTTTTT
NA | TRBJ2-5 | TRBV10-3 | TRBD2 | CAISELAGVQETQYF | TGTGCCATCAGTGAACTAGCGGGGGTCCAAGAGACCCAGTACTTC
once | TRBJ2-7 | TRBV4-1 | NA | CASSQVSGTLFEQYF | TGCGCCAGCAGCCAAGTTTCCGGCACTCTTTTCGAGCAGTACTTC
NA | TRBJ2-7 | TRBV9 | TRBD1 | CASSVTGSSYEQYF | TGTGCCAGCAGCGTGACAGGGAGTTCCTACGAGCAGTACTTC
NA | TRBJ1-2 | TRBV5-6 | NA | CASRLGVPPANYGYTF | TGTGCCAGCAGGTTGGGGGTTCCTCCAGCTAACTATGGCTACACCTTC
NA | TRBJ2-1 | TRBV6-5 | TRBD2 | CASSYFLAGEGNEQFF | TGTGCCAGCAGTTACTTTCTAGCGGGAGAGGGCAATGAGCAGTTCTTC
NA | TRBJ2-3 | TRBV27 | TRBD1 | CASSDRGTTDTQYF | TGTGCCAGCAGTGACAGGGGGACCACAGATACGCAGTATTTT
NA | TRBJ2-3 | TRBV27 | NA | CASSFFGRGEINTDTQYF | TGTGCCAGCAGTTTTTTCGGGCGGGGAGAAATCAACACAGATACGCAGTATTTT
NA | TRBJ2-7 | TRBV5-6 | TRBD2 | CASSHPPTSGTYEQYF | TGTGCCAGCAGCCACCCCCCAACTAGCGGGACCTACGAGCAGTACTTC
NA | TRBJ1-1 | TRBV5-1 | NA | CASSLVGRVNTEAFF | TGCGCCAGCAGCTTGGTAGGCAGAGTGAACACTGAAGCTTTCTTT
NA | TRBJ2-7 | TRBV28 | NA | CASSFRLYEQYF | TGTGCCAGCAGTTTTCGCCTGTACGAGCAGTACTTC
NA | TRBJ1-1 | TRBV9 | NA | CASSVGGRTEAFF | TGTGCCAGCAGCGTCGGGGGACGGACTGAAGCTTTCTTT
NA | TRBJ2-1 | TRBV7-9 | NA | CASRGVSSYNEQFF | TGTGCCAGCAGGGGGGTGAGCTCCTACAATGAGCAGTTCTTC
NA | TRBJ2-1 | TRBV9 | TRBD2 | CASSVGGGRADEQFF | TGTGCCAGCAGCGTAGGTGGCGGGAGGGCGGATGAGCAGTTCTTC
NA | TRBJ2-7 | TRBV5-1 | NA | CASSLARNSYEQYF | TGCGCCAGCAGCTTGGCGAGAAACTCCTACGAGCAGTACTTC
NA | TRBJ2-3 | TRBV27 | TRBD2 | CASSLYPGLARDTQYF | TGTGCCAGCAGTTTATACCCGGGACTAGCAAGGGATACGCAGTATTTT
NA | TRBJ2-1 | TRBV2 | TRBD1 | CASSDPGQGAWEQFF | TGTGCCAGCAGTGATCCGGGACAGGGGGCATGGGAGCAGTTCTTC
NA | TRBJ1-5 | TRBV4-3 | NA | CASSQEVGGNQPQHF | TGCGCCAGCAGCCAGGAAGTCGGGGGCAATCAGCCCCAGCATTTT
NA | TRBJ1-1 | TRBV2 | NA | CASSDGRNTEAFF | TGTGCCAGCAGTGACGGCAGGAACACTGAAGCTTTCTTT
NA | TRBJ2-1 | TRBV5-4 | TRBD2 | CASSLVGLAGDRDEQFF | TGTGCCAGCAGCTTGGTGGGACTAGCGGGAGATAGGGATGAGCAGTTCTTC
NA | TRBJ2-1 | TRBV2 | TRBD2 | CAIGLASFDEQFF | TGTGCCATCGGACTAGCCTCATTCGATGAGCAGTTCTTC
NA | TRBJ2-1 | TRBV4-1 | TRBD2 | CASSQDEVWEGPNEQFF | TGCGCCAGCAGCCAAGACGAGGTGTGGGAGGGCCCAAATGAGCAGTTCTTC
NA | TRBJ1-4 | TRBV7-9 | TRBD1 | CASSSDRTGLGRKLFF | TGTGCCAGCAGCTCCGACCGGACAGGGTTGGGGAGAAAACTGTTTTTT
NA | TRBJ1-5 | TRBV27 | NA | CASSSNGGRQPQHF | TGTGCCAGCAGTTCGAACGGGGGAAGACAGCCCCAGCATTTT
NA | TRBJ2-7 | TRBV7-3 | NA | CASSLEGSSYEQYF | TGTGCCAGCAGCTTGGAGGGCAGCTCCTACGAGCAGTACTTC
NA | TRBJ1-2 | TRBV2 | NA | CASSENSPIYYGYTF | TGTGCCAGCAGTGAAAATTCCCCGATTTACTATGGCTACACCTTC
NA | TRBJ2-7 | TRBV2 | NA | CASSEMDGGTYEQYF | TGTGCCAGCAGCGAAATGGATGGGGGTACCTACGAGCAGTACTTC
few | TRBJ1-2 | TRBV7-9 | TRBD1 | CASSPSTGNYGYTF | TGTGCCAGCAGCCCCTCGACAGGGAACTATGGCTACACCTTC
NA | TRBJ1-2 | TRBV4-1 | NA | CASSQGQGGYGYTF | TGCGCCAGCAGCCAGGGTCAGGGAGGCTATGGCTACACCTTC
NA | TRBJ2-1 | TRBV13 | TRBD2 | CASSFSGRSHEQFF | TGTGCCAGCAGCTTCAGCGGGAGATCCCATGAGCAGTTCTTC
NA | TRBJ1-2 | TRBV6-5 | TRBD1 | CASSYGTGGAEGYTF | TGTGCCAGCAGTTACGGGACAGGGGGCGCGGAGGGCTACACCTTC